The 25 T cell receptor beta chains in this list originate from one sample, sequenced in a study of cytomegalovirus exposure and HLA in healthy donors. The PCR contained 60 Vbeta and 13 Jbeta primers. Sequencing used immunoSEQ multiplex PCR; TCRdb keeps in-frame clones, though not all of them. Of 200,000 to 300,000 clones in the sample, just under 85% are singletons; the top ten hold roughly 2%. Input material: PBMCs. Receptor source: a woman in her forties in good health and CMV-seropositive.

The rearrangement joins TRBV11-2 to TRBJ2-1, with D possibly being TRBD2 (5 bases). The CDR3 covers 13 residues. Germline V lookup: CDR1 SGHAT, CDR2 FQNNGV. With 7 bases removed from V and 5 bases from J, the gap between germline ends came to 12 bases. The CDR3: CASTAGMDNEQFF. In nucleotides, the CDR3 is TGTGCCAGCACCGCGGGTATGGACAATGAGCAGTTCTTC.

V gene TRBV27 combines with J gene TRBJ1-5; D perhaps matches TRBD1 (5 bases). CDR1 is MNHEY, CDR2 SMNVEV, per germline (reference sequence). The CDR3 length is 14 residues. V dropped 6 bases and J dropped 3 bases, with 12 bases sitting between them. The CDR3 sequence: CASRAQGFNQPQHF. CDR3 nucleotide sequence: TGTGCCAGCAGGGCTCAGGGCTTCAATCAGCCCCAGCATTTT.

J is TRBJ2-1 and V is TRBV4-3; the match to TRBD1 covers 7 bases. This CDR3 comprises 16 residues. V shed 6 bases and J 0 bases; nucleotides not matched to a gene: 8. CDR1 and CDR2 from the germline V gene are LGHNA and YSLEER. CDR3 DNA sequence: TGCGCCAGCAGTTTTGAGGGACAGTACTCCTACAATGAGCAGTTCTTC. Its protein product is CASSFEGQYSYNEQFF.

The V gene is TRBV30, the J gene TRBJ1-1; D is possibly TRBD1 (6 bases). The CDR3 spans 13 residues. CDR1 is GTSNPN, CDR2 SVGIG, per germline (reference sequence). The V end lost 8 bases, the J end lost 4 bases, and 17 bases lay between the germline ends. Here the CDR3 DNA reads TGTGCCGGACTTACAGGGAAGGTCACTGAAGCTTTCTTT. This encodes CAGLTGKVTEAFF.

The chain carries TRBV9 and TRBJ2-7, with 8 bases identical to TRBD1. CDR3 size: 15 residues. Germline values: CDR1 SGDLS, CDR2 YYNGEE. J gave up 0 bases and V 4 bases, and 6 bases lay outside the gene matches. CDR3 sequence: CASSLRTGSSYEQYF. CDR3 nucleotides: TGTGCCAGCAGCTTGAGGACAGGGAGCTCCTACGAGCAGTACTTC. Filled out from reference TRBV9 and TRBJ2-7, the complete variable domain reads DSGVTQTPKHLITATGQRVTLRCSPRSGDLSVYWYQQSLDQGLQFLIQYYNGEERAKGNILERFSAQQFPDLHSELNLSSLELGDSALYFCASSLRTGSSYEQYFGPGTRLTVT.

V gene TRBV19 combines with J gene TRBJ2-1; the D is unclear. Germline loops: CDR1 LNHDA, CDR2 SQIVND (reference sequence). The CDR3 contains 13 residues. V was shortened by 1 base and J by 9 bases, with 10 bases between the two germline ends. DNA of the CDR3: TGTGCCAGTAGTATAGGAGAAGCAGGTGAGCAGTTCTTC. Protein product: CASSIGEAGEQFF.

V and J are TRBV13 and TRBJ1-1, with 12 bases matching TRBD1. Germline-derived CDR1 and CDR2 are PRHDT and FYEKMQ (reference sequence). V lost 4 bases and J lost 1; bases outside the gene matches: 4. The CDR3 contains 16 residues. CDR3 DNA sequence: TGTGCCAGCAGCTCTTGGGACAGGGGGCCGAACACTGAAGCTTTCTTT. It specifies CASSSWDRGPNTEAFF.

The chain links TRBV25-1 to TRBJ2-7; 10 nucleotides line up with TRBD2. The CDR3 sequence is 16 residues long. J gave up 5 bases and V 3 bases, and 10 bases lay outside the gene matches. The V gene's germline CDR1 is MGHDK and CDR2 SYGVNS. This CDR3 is CASSDREGAGGHEQYF. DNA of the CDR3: TGTGCCAGCAGTGATCGGGAGGGAGCGGGAGGGCACGAGCAGTACTTC.

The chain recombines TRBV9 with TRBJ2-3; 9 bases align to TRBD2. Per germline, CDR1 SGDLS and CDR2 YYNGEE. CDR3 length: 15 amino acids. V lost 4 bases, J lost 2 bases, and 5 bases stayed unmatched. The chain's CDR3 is CASSPAGGITDTQYF. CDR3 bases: TGTGCCAGCAGCCCAGCGGGGGGCATCACAGATACGCAGTATTTT.

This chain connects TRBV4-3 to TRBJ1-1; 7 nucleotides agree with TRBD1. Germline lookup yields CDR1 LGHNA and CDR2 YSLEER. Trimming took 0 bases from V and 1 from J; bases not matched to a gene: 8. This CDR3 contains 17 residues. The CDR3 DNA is TGCGCCAGCAGCCAAGAGTGGCAGGGGGGATGGAACACTGAAGCTTTCTTT. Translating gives CASSQEWQGGWNTEAFF.

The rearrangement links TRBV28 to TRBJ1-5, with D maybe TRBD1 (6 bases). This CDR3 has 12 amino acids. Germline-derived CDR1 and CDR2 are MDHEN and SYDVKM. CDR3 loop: CAQGTGSQPQHF. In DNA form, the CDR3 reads TGTGCTCAAGGTACAGGGAGTCAGCCCCAGCATTTT.

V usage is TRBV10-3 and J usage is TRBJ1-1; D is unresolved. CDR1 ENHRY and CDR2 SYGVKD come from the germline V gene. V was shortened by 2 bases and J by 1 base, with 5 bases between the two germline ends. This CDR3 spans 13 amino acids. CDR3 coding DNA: TGTGCCATCAGTGAGCCCGGGAACACTGAAGCTTTCTTT. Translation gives CAISEPGNTEAFF.

CDR3 residues: CASTTGGRNQPQHF. For the CDR3, the DNA is TGTGCCAGCACTACAGGGGGCCGCAATCAGCCCCAGCATTTT. The rearrangement links TRBV19 to TRBJ1-5, with 9 bases lining up with TRBD1. CDR1 is LNHDA and CDR2 is SQIVND in the germline V gene (reference sequence). V lost 9 bases, J lost 2 bases, and 5 bases stayed unmatched. The CDR3 is made up of 14 amino acids.

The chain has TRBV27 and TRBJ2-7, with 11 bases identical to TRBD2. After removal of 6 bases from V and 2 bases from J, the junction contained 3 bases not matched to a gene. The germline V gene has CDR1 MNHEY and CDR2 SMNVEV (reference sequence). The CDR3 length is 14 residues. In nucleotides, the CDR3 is TGTGCCAGCAGCCGACTAGCGGGAACCTACGAGCAGTACTTC. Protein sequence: CASSRLAGTYEQYF.

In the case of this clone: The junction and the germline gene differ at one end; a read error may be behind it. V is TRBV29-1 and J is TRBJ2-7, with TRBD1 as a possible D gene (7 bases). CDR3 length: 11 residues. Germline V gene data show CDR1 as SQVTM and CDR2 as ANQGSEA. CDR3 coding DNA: TGCAGCGTTGACCAGGGGGGACAGAGGAACTTC. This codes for CSVDQGGQRNF.

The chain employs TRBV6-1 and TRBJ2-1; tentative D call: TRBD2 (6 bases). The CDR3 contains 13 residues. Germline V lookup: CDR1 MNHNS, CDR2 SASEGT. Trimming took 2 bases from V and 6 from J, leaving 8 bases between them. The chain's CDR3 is CASSETSRNEQFF. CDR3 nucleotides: TGTGCCAGCAGTGAAACTAGCCGCAATGAGCAGTTCTTC.

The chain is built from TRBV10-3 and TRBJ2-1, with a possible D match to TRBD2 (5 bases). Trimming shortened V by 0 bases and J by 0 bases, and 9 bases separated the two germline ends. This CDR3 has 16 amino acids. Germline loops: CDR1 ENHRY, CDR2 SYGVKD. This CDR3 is CAISESDSHSYNEQFF. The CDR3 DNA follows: TGTGCCATCAGTGAGTCGGACTCCCACTCCTACAATGAGCAGTTCTTC.

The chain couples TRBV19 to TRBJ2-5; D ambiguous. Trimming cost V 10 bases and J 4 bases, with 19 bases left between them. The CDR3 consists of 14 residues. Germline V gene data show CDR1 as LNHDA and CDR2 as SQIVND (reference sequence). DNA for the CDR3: TGTGCCACCAAGTCCCGACTCCCTGGAGAGACCCAGTACTTC. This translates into CATKSRLPGETQYF.

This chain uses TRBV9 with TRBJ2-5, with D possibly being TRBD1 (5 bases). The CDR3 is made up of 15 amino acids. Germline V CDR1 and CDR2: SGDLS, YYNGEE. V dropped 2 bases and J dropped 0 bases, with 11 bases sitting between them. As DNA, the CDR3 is TGTGCCAGCAGCGTGGGTGGACACCACCAAGAGACCCAGTACTTC. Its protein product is CASSVGGHHQETQYF. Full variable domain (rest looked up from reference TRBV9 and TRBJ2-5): DSGVTQTPKHLITATGQRVTLRCSPRSGDLSVYWYQQSLDQGLQFLIQYYNGEERAKGNILERFSAQQFPDLHSELNLSSLELGDSALYFCASSVGGHHQETQYFGPGTRLLVL.

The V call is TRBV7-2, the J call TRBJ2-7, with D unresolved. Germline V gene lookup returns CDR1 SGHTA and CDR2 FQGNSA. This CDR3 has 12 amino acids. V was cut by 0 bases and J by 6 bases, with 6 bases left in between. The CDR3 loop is CASSLAGREQYF. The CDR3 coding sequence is TGTGCCAGCAGCTTAGCGGGCCGCGAGCAGTACTTC.

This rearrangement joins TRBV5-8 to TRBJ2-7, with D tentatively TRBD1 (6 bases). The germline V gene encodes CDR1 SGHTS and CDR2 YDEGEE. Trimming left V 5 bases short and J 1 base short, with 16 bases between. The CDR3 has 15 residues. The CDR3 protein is CASRRVPQGSYEQYF. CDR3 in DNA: TGTGCCAGCAGACGAGTACCACAGGGTTCCTACGAGCAGTACTTC. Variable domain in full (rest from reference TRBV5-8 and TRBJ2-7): EAGVTQSPTHLIKTRGQQATLRCSPISGHTSVYWYQQALGLGLQFLLWYDEGEERNRGNFPPRFSGRQFPNYSSELNVNALELEDSALYLCASRRVPQGSYEQYFGPGTRLTVT.

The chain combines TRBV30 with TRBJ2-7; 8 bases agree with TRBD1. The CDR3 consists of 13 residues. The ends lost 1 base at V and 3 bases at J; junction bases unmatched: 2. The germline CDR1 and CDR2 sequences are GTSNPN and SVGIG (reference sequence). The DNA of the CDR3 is TGTGCCTGGAGTGGACAGGGGAACTACGAGCAGTACTTC. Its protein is CAWSGQGNYEQYF.

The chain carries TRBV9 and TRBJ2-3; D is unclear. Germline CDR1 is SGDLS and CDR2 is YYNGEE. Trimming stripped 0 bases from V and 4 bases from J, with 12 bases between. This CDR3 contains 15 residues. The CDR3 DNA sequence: TGTGCCAGCAGCGTAGTTCTAGGATTTGCAGATACGCAGTATTTT. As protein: CASSVVLGFADTQYF.

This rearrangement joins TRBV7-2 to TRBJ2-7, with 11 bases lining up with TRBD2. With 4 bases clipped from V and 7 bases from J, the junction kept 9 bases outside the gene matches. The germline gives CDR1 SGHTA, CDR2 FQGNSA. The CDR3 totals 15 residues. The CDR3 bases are TGTGCCAGCAGCTCTACACTAGCGGGAGTTCTTGAGCAGTACTTC. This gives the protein CASSSTLAGVLEQYF.

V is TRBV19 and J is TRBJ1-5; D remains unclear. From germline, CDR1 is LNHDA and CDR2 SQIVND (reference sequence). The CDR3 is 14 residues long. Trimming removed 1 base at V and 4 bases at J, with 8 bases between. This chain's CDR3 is CASSIGGQNQPQHF. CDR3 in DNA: TGTGCCAGTAGTATAGGAGGTCAGAATCAGCCCCAGCATTTT.